What follows are 27 T cell receptor beta chains derived from one specimen sequenced in a study of blood T cell repertoires in COVID-19. The data were produced by immunoSEQ multiplex PCR, yet TCRdb's version contains in-frame clones alone and is incomplete. This sample carries roughly 150,000 clones, roughly 80% of them seen once, and the ten largest clones take 0.45% to 0.6%. The sample consisted of peripheral blood. The receptor source for this set is a man between 60 and 70 years old with acute or convalescent COVID-19.

CDR3 nucleotides: TGTGCCAGCAGTGGGACAACCGGGACAGCGAGGCATGAGCAGTTCTTC. It specifies CASSGTTGTARHEQFF. The chain carries TRBV25-1 and TRBJ2-1, with 7 bases matching TRBD1. CDR1 and CDR2 (germline): MGHDK, SYGVNS. The J segment lost 8 bases and the V segment lost 4 bases, leaving 14 bases of the junction unmatched. The CDR3 length is 16 residues.

The chain links TRBV4-2 to TRBJ2-3; D remains unclear. Trimming removed 0 bases from V and 5 bases from J, with 3 bases in between. The CDR3 loop spans 12 amino acids. The V gene's germline CDR1 is LGHNA and CDR2 YNFKEQ. In DNA form, the CDR3 reads TGTGCCAGCAGCCAAGATCGAGATACGCAGTATTTT. Translating it yields CASSQDRDTQYF.

The rearrangement joins TRBV6-5 to TRBJ1-6; possibly TRBD1 for D (6 bases). Germline CDR1 and CDR2: MNHEY and SVGAGI. CDR3 length: 14 amino acids. Trimming left V 6 bases short and J 9 bases short, with 15 bases between. CDR3 nucleotide sequence: TGTGCCAGCAGCGACAGGTGGAGTAGTTCACCCCTCCACTTT. Its translation: CASSDRWSSSPLHF.

This chain joins TRBV5-1 and TRBJ2-4; TRBD2 matches at 10 bases. This CDR3 region has 16 residues. From germline, CDR1 is SGHRS and CDR2 YFSETQ. The V segment lost 2 bases and the J segment 7 bases; nucleotides outside the gene matches: 9. The DNA of the CDR3 is TGCGCCAGCAGCTTAGCGGGGGGGCTAGGGGCGAACATTCAGTACTTC. This encodes CASSLAGGLGANIQYF.

The chain couples TRBV4-1 to TRBJ2-1, with 9 positions matching TRBD1. V lost 4 bases, J lost 8 bases, and 15 bases stayed unmatched. Germline loops: CDR1 MGHRA, CDR2 YSYEKL. There are 17 residues in the CDR3. The CDR3 DNA reads TGCGCCAGCAGCCGATCGAGACCGGGACAGGGTACGGATGAGCAGTTCTTC. Protein product: CASSRSRPGQGTDEQFF.

The rearrangement links TRBV6-2 or TRBV6-3 to TRBJ1-6; weak D call: TRBD1 (6 bases). V lost 0 bases and J 17 bases, leaving 20 bases between the germline ends. This CDR3 spans 15 amino acids. CDR1 is MNHEY and CDR2 is SVGEGT in the germline V gene. The CDR3 DNA reads as TGTGCCAGCAGTTACTCCCGGACAGCCCCGTTCTCATTCCACTTT. This codes for CASSYSRTAPFSFHF.

This rearrangement joins TRBV7-8 to TRBJ1-4; 7 nucleotides agree with TRBD1. The CDR3 sequence is 15 residues long. V shed 3 bases and J 1 base; nucleotides not matched to a gene: 2. Germline V gives CDR1 SGHVS, CDR2 FQNEAQ. CDR3 loop: CASSLSGGTNEKLFF. CDR3 DNA: TGTGCCAGCAGCTTGTCAGGGGGAACTAATGAAAAACTGTTTTTT.

This clone was counted a few times. This rearrangement joins TRBV7-6 to TRBJ2-2, with a tentative D call TRBD1 (6 bases). V dropped 2 bases and J dropped 5 bases, with 12 bases sitting between them. CDR1 SGHVS and CDR2 FNYEAQ come from the germline V gene. The CDR3 runs 15 residues. DNA for the CDR3: TGTGCCAGCAGCTTAAACAGGGAAGGGACCGGGGAGCTGTTTTTT. Encoded protein: CASSLNREGTGELFF.

This clone was seen only once. The CDR3 bases are TGTGCCAGCAGCTTCACAGGAGCGGGCACTGAAGCTTTCTTT. This codes for CASSFTGAGTEAFF. This chain joins TRBV7-2 and TRBJ1-1; D might be TRBD1 (5 bases). The CDR3 is 14 residues long. Germline V CDR1 and CDR2: SGHTA, FQGNSA. The V end was cut by 3 bases, the J end by 4 bases, with 12 bases between.

The rearrangement links TRBV15 to TRBJ2-7; D call uncertain. Trimming cost V 4 bases and J 5 bases, with 12 bases left between them. The germline V gene encodes CDR1 LNHNV and CDR2 YYDKDF (reference sequence). The CDR3 is 13 residues long. For the CDR3, the DNA is TGTGCCACCAGCACCCCCCCCCGGGACGAGCAGTACTTC. It encodes CATSTPPRDEQYF.

This CDR3 is CSVGIGGWTGELFF. The CDR3 DNA reads as TGCAGCGTTGGGATAGGGGGTTGGACCGGGGAGCTGTTTTTT. The chain couples TRBV29-1 to TRBJ2-2, with a tentative D call TRBD1 (6 bases). V was trimmed by 4 bases and J by 5 bases, leaving 14 bases between them. CDR3 length: 14 residues. Germline CDR1 SQVTM, CDR2 ANQGSEA.

CDR3 coding DNA: TGTGCCAGCAGCTCCCGGAGCGGTTACACTCTTAATGAGCAGTTCTTC. It translates to CASSSRSGYTLNEQFF. The rearrangement joins TRBV7-2 to TRBJ2-1, with D possibly being TRBD2 (5 bases). The CDR3 consists of 16 residues. Germline V gene lookup returns CDR1 SGHTA and CDR2 FQGNSA. V dropped 4 bases and J dropped 7 bases, with 20 bases sitting between them.

This chain joins TRBV6-2 or TRBV6-3 and TRBJ2-1, with 8 bases lining up with TRBD1. Germline CDR1 MNHEY, CDR2 SVGEGT. The CDR3 covers 17 residues. Trimming at V came to 5 bases and at J to 5 bases, leaving 14 bases not matched to a gene. For the CDR3, the DNA is TGTGCCAGCAGTCCGTACGGGCAGGGGGCGTACAACAATGAGCAGTTCTTC. It specifies CASSPYGQGAYNNEQFF.

A single count supports this clone. This chain uses TRBV7-2 with TRBJ1-5, with TRBD1 matching over 10 bases. Germline CDR1 SGHTA, CDR2 FQGNSA. This CDR3 spans 14 amino acids. Trimming took 6 bases from V and 5 from J; bases not matched to a gene: 4. CDR3 residues: CASSQGQGHQPQHF. The CDR3 DNA follows: TGTGCCAGCAGTCAGGGACAGGGGCATCAGCCCCAGCATTTT. Looking up the rest from reference TRBV7-2 and TRBJ1-5 gives the full variable domain: GAGVSQSPSNKVTEKGKDVELRCDPISGHTALYWYRQSLGQGLEFLIYFQGNSAPDKSGLPSDRFSAERTGGSVSTLTIQRTQQEDSAVYLCASSQGQGHQPQHFGDGTRLSIL.

CDR3 DNA: TGTGCCACCAAGGGACAGGATAATTCACCCCTCCACTTT. Protein product: CATKGQDNSPLHF. The chain links TRBV7-2 to TRBJ1-6; 8 nucleotides line up with TRBD1. V lost 10 bases, J lost 5 bases, and 4 bases stayed unmatched. This CDR3 is built from 13 residues. The V gene's germline CDR1 is SGHTA and CDR2 FQGNSA.

The chain couples TRBV7-2 to TRBJ1-3; 10 bases match TRBD1. V was clipped by 2 bases and J by 7 bases; unmatched bases: 5. The CDR3 extends over 15 amino acids. Germline values: CDR1 SGHTA, CDR2 FQGNSA. The CDR3: CASSLTAGQGNTIYF. CDR3 nucleotide sequence: TGTGCCAGCAGCTTAACCGCGGGACAGGGGAACACCATATATTTT.

The chain recombines TRBV3-1 (or the pseudogene TRBV3-2) with TRBJ1-5; tentative D call: TRBD1 (5 bases). Trimming stripped 1 base from V and 6 bases from J, with 16 bases between. CDR1 is LGHDT, CDR2 YNNKEL, per germline (reference sequence). The CDR3 covers 16 residues. CDR3 protein: CASSQGPGVPGQPQHF. CDR3 coding DNA: TGTGCCAGCAGCCAAGGCCCGGGGGTCCCGGGTCAGCCCCAGCATTTT.

The chain links TRBV7-3 to TRBJ2-6, with D maybe TRBD2 (6 bases). Per germline, CDR1 SGHTA and CDR2 FQGTGA. CDR3 size: 17 residues. Trimming left V 1 base short and J 0 bases short, with 10 bases between. CDR3 sequence reads: CASSLNIGGSGANVLTF. The CDR3, as DNA: TGTGCCAGCAGCTTAAATATCGGGGGCTCTGGGGCCAACGTCCTGACTTTC.

The V and J genes are TRBV19 and TRBJ1-2, with D possibly matching TRBD1 (5 bases). The CDR3 consists of 15 residues. The germline CDR1 and CDR2 sequences are LNHDA and SQIVND (reference sequence). V lost 5 bases and J lost 4, with 17 bases in between. CDR3 in DNA: TGTGCCAGTAGTTTTCGGACGCGGGGGACCTATGGCTACACCTTC. It translates to CASSFRTRGTYGYTF.

The V and J genes are TRBV18 and TRBJ2-3; the match to TRBD2 covers 10 bases. CDR1 and CDR2 from the germline V gene are KGHSH and LQKENI. V shed 3 bases and J 0 bases; nucleotides not matched to a gene: 12. CDR3 length equals 19 residues. The CDR3 here is CASSPYPGLADASTDTQYF. CDR3 sequence (DNA): TGTGCCAGCTCACCCTACCCCGGACTAGCGGACGCTAGCACAGATACGCAGTATTTT.

This clone was observed a handful of times. The gene calls are TRBV18 and TRBJ2-1, with 9 positions matching TRBD2. The germline CDR1 and CDR2 sequences are KGHSH and LQKENI. The CDR3 consists of 16 residues. V dropped 1 base and J dropped 3; count of bases not matched to a gene: 4. CDR3 residues: CASSPLSGGYYNEQFF. DNA of the CDR3: TGTGCCAGCTCACCACTAAGCGGGGGGTACTACAATGAGCAGTTCTTC. The whole variable domain, remainder taken from reference TRBV18 and TRBJ2-1, is NAGVMQNPRHLVRRRGQEARLRCSPMKGHSHVYWYRQLPEEGLKFMVYLQKENIIDESGMPKERFSAEFPKEGPSILRIQQVVRGDSAAYFCASSPLSGGYYNEQFFGPGTRLTVL.

The V gene is TRBV7-9, the J gene TRBJ1-3; D is unclear. Trimming pared 2 bases from V and 0 bases from J, leaving 8 bases between. The germline CDR1 and CDR2 sequences are SEHNR and FQNEAQ (reference sequence). CDR3 size: 15 residues. The CDR3: CASSLTVPSGNTIYF. As DNA, the CDR3 is TGTGCCAGCAGCTTAACAGTTCCCTCTGGAAACACCATATATTTT.

The chain carries TRBV7-3 and TRBJ2-5, with 10 bases that match TRBD2. CDR1 and CDR2 (germline): SGHTA, FQGTGA. J was trimmed by 5 bases and V by 5 bases; bases with no gene match: 11. This CDR3 contains 16 residues. The CDR3 nucleotides read TGTGCCAGCAGCCCTCAGCGGGGGGGGCCTCGGGAGACCCAGTACTTC. The encoded protein is CASSPQRGGPRETQYF.

This chain uses TRBV7-2 with TRBJ2-1, with 10 bases identical to TRBD2. This CDR3 has 17 residues. Trimming at V came to 5 bases and at J to 7 bases, leaving 14 bases not matched to a gene. CDR1 and CDR2 (germline): SGHTA, FQGNSA. The CDR3 protein is CASSDSQRGGIGNEQFF. The CDR3 DNA is TGTGCCAGCAGCGATTCCCAGCGGGGGGGCATCGGGAATGAGCAGTTCTTC.

The count of this clone is one. The rearrangement uses TRBV28 and TRBJ2-1; 9 bases line up with TRBD1. V lost 6 bases and J lost 4; bases outside the gene matches: 10. The CDR3 runs to 16 residues. Germline assignment: CDR1 MDHEN and CDR2 SYDVKM. The CDR3 spells CASSSYPTGGYNEQFF. The CDR3, as DNA: TGTGCCAGCAGCTCCTACCCGACAGGGGGGTACAATGAGCAGTTCTTC. Full variable domain (rest looked up from reference TRBV28 and TRBJ2-1): DVKVTQSSRYLVKRTGEKVFLECVQDMDHENMFWYRQDPGLGLRLIYFSYDVKMKEKGDIPEGYSVSREKKERFSLILESASTNQTSMYLCASSSYPTGGYNEQFFGPGTRLTVL.

The rearrangement links TRBV4-1 to TRBJ1-6; 10 bases map to TRBD1. Per germline, CDR1 MGHRA and CDR2 YSYEKL. V lost 3 bases and J lost 10; bases outside the gene matches: 9. This CDR3 comprises 16 residues. The CDR3 DNA follows: TGCGCCAGCAGCCAGTCACCGGGACAGGGGTCGTCACCCCTCCACTTT. Protein: CASSQSPGQGSSPLHF.

The DNA of the CDR3 is TGTGCCAGCAGCTGGGGGCCACAGGGTCCGTACTATAATTCACCCCTCCACTTT. It is translated as CASSWGPQGPYYNSPLHF. This chain uses TRBV5-7 with TRBJ1-6; D is perhaps TRBD1 (6 bases). TRBV5-7 is reported as an ORF; its role is uncertain. Trimming shortened V by 3 bases and J by 3 bases, and 19 bases separated the two germline ends. This CDR3 is 18 amino acids long.